This T cell receptor (beta chain) appears in the sequencing data of a study of post-analysis software for immune sequencing data. The overall study: Relapsing-remitting, secondary progressive and progressive-relapsing forms made up the multiple sclerosis disease courses.

The CDR3 covers 16 residues. Trimming removed 1 base from V and 4 bases from J; junction bases left unmatched: 8. Germline V gene lookup returns CDR1 LGHNA and CDR2 YSLEER. Study-level points and caveats: Comparison with controls showed significantly lower normalized Chao1 diversity in multiple sclerosis patients. F-measure co-clustering was strong for batch-matched samples. Roughly 5 TRBV segments, TRBV5-6, TRBV5-1 and TRBV20-1 among them, were found more frequent in patients than controls.

Concerning this clonotype: Its antigen remains unidentified.

cDNA libraries of TCR beta carried unique molecular identifiers. Between about 1 and 11 million T cells gave rise to around 500,000 cDNA molecules. One entry per CDR3 protein, called by TCRdb with MiXCR from the PCR reads. The sample holds hundreds of thousands of distinct CDR3 sequences, approximately 60% seen once. Specimen: blood. The chain couples TRBV4-3 to TRBJ2-5, with 8 nucleotides matching TRBD1. This TCR was sampled from a girl aged 2 to 9 with multiple sclerosis. CDR3: CASSQGQGFSLETQYF. In DNA form, the CDR3 reads TGCGCCAGCAGCCAAGGACAGGGGTTCAGCCTAGAGACCCAGTACTTC.